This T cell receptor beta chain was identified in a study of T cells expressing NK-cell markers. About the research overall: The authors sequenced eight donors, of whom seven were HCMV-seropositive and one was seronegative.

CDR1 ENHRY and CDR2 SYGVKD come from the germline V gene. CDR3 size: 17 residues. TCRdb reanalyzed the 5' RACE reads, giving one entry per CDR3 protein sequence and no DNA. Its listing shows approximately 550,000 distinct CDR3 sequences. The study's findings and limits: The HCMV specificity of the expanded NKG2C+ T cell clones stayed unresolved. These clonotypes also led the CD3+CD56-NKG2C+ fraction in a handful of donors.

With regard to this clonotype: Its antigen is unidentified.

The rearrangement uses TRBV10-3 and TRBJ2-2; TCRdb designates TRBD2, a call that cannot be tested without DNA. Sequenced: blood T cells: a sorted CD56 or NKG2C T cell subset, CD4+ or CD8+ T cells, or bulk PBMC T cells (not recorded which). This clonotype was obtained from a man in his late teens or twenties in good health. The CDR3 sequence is CAINAFTSGRADGELFF.